These 19 T cell receptor beta chains share one sample of origin, sequenced in a study of CD8 T cells in Susac syndrome. With random hexamers, reverse transcription was performed on roughly 0.5 to 1 ug of RNA. TCRdb passed the immunoSEQ multiplex PCR reads through MiXCR, listing each CDR3 protein once. Of some 150,000 distinct CDR3 sequences listed, around 95% were seen once; the top ten hold more than 0.11%. Sequenced material: CD4+ T cells from PBMCs. These receptors were taken from a human donor with Susac syndrome.

The J gene is TRBJ1-3, the V gene TRBV20-1; D remains unclear. The V gene's germline CDR1 is DFQATT and CDR2 SNEGSKA (reference sequence). This CDR3 is built from 13 residues. Trimming cost V 6 bases and J 2 bases, with 11 bases left between them. Here the CDR3 DNA reads TGCAGTGCCTCGGAAAGGGCTGGAAACACCATATATTTT. This codes for CSASERAGNTIYF.

This sequence joins TRBV20-1 and TRBJ1-1, with 9 bases fitting TRBD1. Germline assignment: CDR1 DFQATT and CDR2 SNEGSKA (reference sequence). The CDR3 has 14 amino acids. The ends lost 5 bases at V and 2 bases at J; junction bases unmatched: 6. CDR3 bases: TGCAGTGCTCCCCGGGACAGGGTCAACACTGAAGCTTTCTTT. Translation gives CSAPRDRVNTEAFF.

The V call is TRBV12-3 or TRBV12-4, the J call TRBJ1-6; the match to TRBD1 covers 8 bases. There are 17 residues in the CDR3. After removal of 1 base from V and 10 bases from J, the junction contained 12 bases not matched to a gene. In DNA, the CDR3 is TGTGCCAGCAGTTTAGAAGGGTGGGGCAGGGGGCACTCACCCCTCCACTTT. Its protein product is CASSLEGWGRGHSPLHF.

This clonotype is a singleton in its sample. The rearrangement joins TRBV9 to TRBJ1-2; D is ambiguous. Germline lookup yields CDR1 SGDLS and CDR2 YYNGEE. V was clipped by 0 bases and J by 3 bases, with 15 bases between them. This CDR3 spans 16 amino acids. This CDR3 is CASSVEPHAGDYGYTF. The DNA of the CDR3 is TGTGCCAGCAGCGTAGAACCACACGCTGGCGACTATGGCTACACCTTC.

J is TRBJ2-5 and V is TRBV9; 7 nucleotides align to TRBD1. V was pared by 4 bases and J by 5 bases, with 11 bases of the junction left unmatched. CDR1 and CDR2 from the germline V gene are SGDLS and YYNGEE. There are 15 residues in the CDR3. CDR3 nucleotides: TGTGCCAGCAGCCCTCGGACAGGCGGAGGTGAGACCCAGTACTTC. This gives the protein CASSPRTGGGETQYF.

V is TRBV15 and J is TRBJ2-5; 7 nucleotides line up with TRBD1. The junction had 12 bases not matched to a gene; V was cut back by 0 bases and J by 2 bases. The germline V gene has CDR1 LNHNV and CDR2 YYDKDF (reference sequence). CDR3 length: 18 residues. As DNA, the CDR3 is TGTGCCACCAGCAGAGATCAGACGAGAGGGGGCTGGCAAGAGACCCAGTACTTC. The encoded protein is CATSRDQTRGGWQETQYF.

The chain recombines TRBV18 with TRBJ1-2, with 7 positions matching TRBD1. This CDR3 is built from 13 residues. CDR1 and CDR2 (germline): KGHSH, LQKENI. The junction had 9 bases not matched to a gene; V was cut back by 6 bases and J by 8 bases. CDR3 DNA sequence: TGTGCCAGCTCCGGGACAGTGGGCCGGGGCTACACCTTC. Translated, it gives CASSGTVGRGYTF.

The CDR3 loop is CSVDRGSTDTQYF. CDR3 bases: TGCAGCGTTGACAGGGGTAGCACAGATACGCAGTATTTT. The chain recombines TRBV29-1 with TRBJ2-3; a weak D match, TRBD1 (6 bases). Trimming cost V 3 bases and J 0 bases, with 7 bases left between them. CDR1 and CDR2 (germline): SQVTM, ANQGSEA. There are 13 residues in the CDR3.

The gene calls are TRBV29-1 and TRBJ2-3; either TRBD1 or TRBD2 may fit D (5 bases each). V was clipped by 6 bases and J by 1 base, with 20 bases between them. CDR1 and CDR2 from the germline V gene are SQVTM and ANQGSEA. The CDR3 consists of 16 residues. CDR3 loop: CSVASIIRGGTDTQYF. CDR3 nucleotide sequence: TGCAGCGTGGCGAGTATTATCCGAGGGGGCACAGATACGCAGTATTTT.

This sequence joins TRBV7-9 and TRBJ2-7; 7 bases line up with TRBD1. The CDR3 has 12 residues. The J segment lost 6 bases and the V segment lost 5 bases, leaving 4 bases of the junction unmatched. Germline V lookup: CDR1 SEHNR, CDR2 FQNEAQ (reference sequence). The CDR3 sequence is CASSVTGPEQYF. The CDR3 DNA reads as TGTGCCAGCAGCGTGACAGGGCCCGAGCAGTACTTC.

The chain is built from TRBV12-3 or TRBV12-4 and TRBJ1-2, with 8 bases aligning to TRBD1. The CDR3 spans 14 residues. The V segment lost 10 bases and the J segment 4 bases; nucleotides outside the gene matches: 11. For the CDR3, the DNA is TGTGCCACTTCTCAGGGGGCGGCCTTCTATGGCTACACCTTC. Translating it yields CATSQGAAFYGYTF.

J is TRBJ2-5 and V is TRBV4-1, with D tentatively TRBD1 or TRBD2 (5 bases each). The V and J ends lost 2 bases and 4 bases respectively, with 17 bases between them. Germline assignment: CDR1 MGHRA and CDR2 YSYEKL. The CDR3 is made up of 16 amino acids. The CDR3, as DNA: TGCGCCAGCAGCCAAAACGGGCAGGGAGTTTCAGAGACCCAGTACTTC. This sequence encodes CASSQNGQGVSETQYF.

The V call is TRBV28, the J call TRBJ1-1; possibly TRBD1 for D (5 bases). Germline loops: CDR1 MDHEN, CDR2 SYDVKM. Trimming removed 1 base at V and 7 bases at J, with 13 bases between. The CDR3 covers 14 residues. CDR3 residues: CASSLSYRSFEAFF. The DNA for the CDR3 is TGTGCCAGCAGTTTATCGTACAGGAGCTTTGAAGCTTTCTTT.

The rearrangement links TRBV4-1 to TRBJ2-1; 10 bases are a match to TRBD1. With 1 base clipped from V and 3 bases from J, the junction kept 3 bases outside the gene matches. The CDR3 is 16 residues long. The germline V gene encodes CDR1 MGHRA and CDR2 YSYEKL. CDR3 sequence: CASSQGDRGLYNEQFF. The CDR3 coding sequence is TGCGCCAGCAGCCAAGGCGACAGGGGGCTCTACAATGAGCAGTTCTTC.

The rearrangement joins TRBV20-1 to TRBJ2-3, with TRBD1 matching 7 bases. V dropped 4 bases and J dropped 14; count of bases not matched to a gene: 18. Germline V CDR1 and CDR2: DFQATT, SNEGSKA (reference sequence). The CDR3 contains 14 residues. The CDR3 DNA follows: TGCAGTGCTATCCGCCCGGGACAGATCTCACCCGGGTATTTT. Its protein is CSAIRPGQISPGYF.

The rearrangement uses TRBV20-1 and TRBJ1-1, with 7 nucleotides matching TRBD1. Germline-derived CDR1 and CDR2 are DFQATT and SNEGSKA (reference sequence). This CDR3 is built from 14 residues. The V and J ends lost 8 bases and 1 base, in that order; junction bases with no gene match: 10. The CDR3 DNA is TGCAGTCAGGGGGGTCTTCCGAAGAACACTGAAGCTTTCTTT. Its translation is CSQGGLPKNTEAFF.

This sequence joins TRBV12-5 and TRBJ2-2; D is ambiguous. The CDR3 totals 13 residues. Germline CDR1 is LGHNT and CDR2 is FRNRAP. V was cut by 6 bases and J by 5 bases, with 10 bases left in between. The CDR3 region is CASGRLLTGELFF. DNA for the CDR3: TGTGCTAGTGGCAGACTTCTTACCGGGGAGCTGTTTTTT.

The chain is built from TRBV9 and TRBJ2-1, with D possibly matching TRBD1 (6 bases). The V end was cut by 2 bases, the J end by 4 bases, with 7 bases between. Per germline, CDR1 SGDLS and CDR2 YYNGEE. CDR3 length: 13 amino acids. CDR3 sequence reads: CASSVGQYNEQFF. CDR3 sequence (DNA): TGTGCCAGCAGCGTCGGACAGTACAATGAGCAGTTCTTC. The full variable domain, rest sourced from reference TRBV9 and TRBJ2-1, is DSGVTQTPKHLITATGQRVTLRCSPRSGDLSVYWYQQSLDQGLQFLIQYYNGEERAKGNILERFSAQQFPDLHSELNLSSLELGDSALYFCASSVGQYNEQFFGPGTRLTVL.

The chain recombines TRBV5-6 with TRBJ2-1, with D tentatively TRBD1 or TRBD2 (5 bases each). The CDR3 runs to 15 residues. Between the trimmed V and J ends, which lost 4 bases and 4 bases, there was a span of 15 bases. Per germline, CDR1 SGHDT and CDR2 YYEEEE. The CDR3 spells CASSGIRDGYNEQFF. The DNA for the CDR3 is TGTGCCAGCAGCGGTATTAGGGACGGATACAATGAGCAGTTCTTC.